The 13 T cell receptor beta chains listed next were all sequenced from one sample in a study of patients and donors after allogeneic stem cell transplantation. In TCRdb, the RT-PCR reads were re-called with MiXCR into one record per CDR3 protein. The table records approximately 140,000 distinct CDR3 sequences, over 35% of them present only once. Sequencing was done on a sample of blood, either unsorted or a sorted T cell fraction (not recorded which). The receptors here all came from a human donor who was either an allogeneic HSCT recipient or a stem cell or donor lymphocyte infusion donor (not recorded which). It is not recorded whose cells these are; they may come from a transplant donor.

The rearrangement links TRBV9 to TRBJ2-5, with D perhaps matching TRBD2 (5 bases). Trimming removed 3 bases from V and 9 bases from J, with 15 bases in between. Germline V lookup: CDR1 SGDLS, CDR2 YYNGEE. This CDR3 spans 13 amino acids. The CDR3 DNA reads as TGTGCCAGCAGCGGGACTGAGGTTGGGGCCCAGTACTTC. This encodes CASSGTEVGAQYF. The whole variable domain, filled in from reference TRBV9 and TRBJ2-5, reads DSGVTQTPKHLITATGQRVTLRCSPRSGDLSVYWYQQSLDQGLQFLIQYYNGEERAKGNILERFSAQQFPDLHSELNLSSLELGDSALYFCASSGTEVGAQYFGPGTRLLVL.

This clonotype was observed a few times. The chain uses TRBV7-9 and TRBJ1-1; D is perhaps TRBD1 (6 bases). Germline CDR1 is SEHNR and CDR2 is FQNEAQ (reference sequence). The CDR3 extends over 13 amino acids. Trimming removed 1 base from V and 6 bases from J, with 9 bases in between. CDR3 protein: CASSLGGRPEAFF. The CDR3 nucleotides read TGTGCCAGCAGCTTAGGGGGGCGGCCTGAAGCTTTCTTT.

The rearrangement uses TRBV7-2 and TRBJ1-1; 11 bases match TRBD1. The CDR3 is made up of 16 amino acids. V shed 5 bases and J 7 bases; nucleotides not matched to a gene: 12. Germline CDR1 is SGHTA and CDR2 is FQGNSA. The CDR3 DNA sequence: TGTGCCAGCAGCCCTAAGGGGACAGGGGGACTCGGTGAAGCTTTCTTT. This sequence encodes CASSPKGTGGLGEAFF.

The rearrangement uses TRBV11-2 and TRBJ1-1; D might be TRBD1 (5 bases). Germline lookup yields CDR1 SGHAT and CDR2 FQNNGV. Trimming removed 5 bases at V and 4 bases at J, with 17 bases between. The CDR3 has 15 residues. In DNA, the CDR3 is TGTGCCAGCAGCCCCGACGTAAAGGGGCGCACTGAAGCTTTCTTT. The encoded protein is CASSPDVKGRTEAFF.

J is TRBJ1-6 and V is TRBV30, with 7 nucleotides matching TRBD1. This CDR3 contains 14 residues. V lost 3 bases, J lost 7 bases, and 6 bases stayed unmatched. Germline CDR1 and CDR2: GTSNPN and SVGIG (reference sequence). The CDR3 is CAWSGTAINSPLHF. The CDR3 region has the DNA TGTGCCTGGAGCGGGACAGCAATAAATTCACCCCTCCACTTT.

In this sample, this clonotype turned up a few times. The chain links TRBV5-1 to TRBJ2-4; weak D call: TRBD1 (6 bases). Per the germline V gene, CDR1 is SGHRS and CDR2 is YFSETQ. Trimming pared 4 bases from V and 7 bases from J, leaving 18 bases between. This CDR3 region has 15 residues. In DNA, the CDR3 is TGCGCCAGCAGCAACGTACAGGGTACAGGGAACATTCAGTACTTC. This sequence encodes CASSNVQGTGNIQYF.

The rearrangement links TRBV9 to TRBJ2-1, with TRBD2 matching over 9 bases. The CDR3 has 15 amino acids. V was clipped by 4 bases and J by 2 bases; unmatched bases: 4. Germline V CDR1 and CDR2: SGDLS, YYNGEE. CDR3 sequence reads: CASSLRLAAYNEQFF. The CDR3 DNA reads TGTGCCAGCAGCCTACGACTAGCGGCCTACAATGAGCAGTTCTTC.

This clonotype has a handful of counts. The chain joins TRBV30 to TRBJ1-2, with D maybe TRBD1 (6 bases). Germline CDR1 and CDR2: GTSNPN and SVGIG (reference sequence). Trimming shortened V by 0 bases and J by 5 bases, and 16 bases separated the two germline ends. CDR3 length equals 15 residues. CDR3 in amino acids: CAWSVLGARGYGYTF. The CDR3 nucleotides are TGTGCCTGGAGTGTACTGGGGGCGCGAGGATATGGCTACACCTTC.

The chain couples TRBV12-3 or TRBV12-4 to TRBJ1-4; 8 positions match TRBD1. This CDR3 comprises 14 residues. The trim removed 3 bases at V and 9 bases at J, leaving 6 bases unmatched. As DNA, the CDR3 is TGTGCCAGCAGTTTCTGGACAGGGACCCAAAAACTGTTTTTT. Translated: CASSFWTGTQKLFF.

This clonotype was detected a few times. The rearrangement uses TRBV11-2 and TRBJ2-3; no definite D call. Germline values: CDR1 SGHAT, CDR2 FQNNGV. The CDR3 loop spans 12 amino acids. V was clipped by 5 bases and J by 3 bases, with 6 bases between them. The CDR3 nucleotides are TGTGCCAGCAGCAGCCAGACAGATACGCAGTATTTT. Its protein product is CASSSQTDTQYF. Using reference TRBV11-2 and TRBJ2-3 for the parts outside the CDR3, the full variable domain is EAGVAQSPRYKIIEKRQSVAFWCNPISGHATLYWYQQILGQGPKLLIQFQNNGVVDDSQLPKDRFSAERLKGVDSTLKIQPAKLEDSAVYLCASSSQTDTQYFGPGTRLTVL.

The V gene is TRBV5-5, the J gene TRBJ1-1; the D is unclear. The CDR3 sequence is 14 residues long. Trimming pared 5 bases from V and 3 bases from J, leaving 14 bases between. Germline V gives CDR1 SGHKS, CDR2 YYEKEE (reference sequence). As DNA, the CDR3 is TGTGCCAGCAGACTCGAAGGAGAAGACACTGAAGCTTTCTTT. Residues: CASRLEGEDTEAFF.

This clonotype was detected only a few times. This chain connects TRBV4-2 to TRBJ1-6; TRBD1 agrees at 8 bases. There are 16 residues in the CDR3. Germline V CDR1 and CDR2: LGHNA, YNFKEQ. With 5 bases clipped from V and 9 bases from J, the junction kept 12 bases outside the gene matches. CDR3 sequence reads: CASSSSFDRGGSPLHF. CDR3 DNA sequence: TGTGCCAGCAGCTCCTCTTTCGACAGGGGCGGTTCACCCCTCCACTTT.

V and J are TRBV12-3 or TRBV12-4 and TRBJ2-1; the D is unclear. Deletions cut 2 bases from V and 6 bases from J, with 8 bases between. There are 13 residues in the CDR3. Here the CDR3 reads CASSLPELNEQFF. CDR3 in DNA: TGTGCCAGCAGTTTACCGGAACTCAATGAGCAGTTCTTC.